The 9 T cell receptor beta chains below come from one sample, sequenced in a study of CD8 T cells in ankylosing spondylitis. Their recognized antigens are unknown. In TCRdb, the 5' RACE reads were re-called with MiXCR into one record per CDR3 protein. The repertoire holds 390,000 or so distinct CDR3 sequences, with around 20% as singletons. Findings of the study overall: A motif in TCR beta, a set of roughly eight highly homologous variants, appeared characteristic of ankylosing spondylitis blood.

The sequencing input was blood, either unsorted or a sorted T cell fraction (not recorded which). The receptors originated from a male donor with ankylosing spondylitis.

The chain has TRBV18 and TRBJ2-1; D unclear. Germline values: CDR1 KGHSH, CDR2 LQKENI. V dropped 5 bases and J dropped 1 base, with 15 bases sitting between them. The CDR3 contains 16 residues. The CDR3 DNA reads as TGTGCCAGCTCATTTCCTTGGACGTTGTCCTACAATGAGCAGTTCTTC. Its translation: CASSFPWTLSYNEQFF.

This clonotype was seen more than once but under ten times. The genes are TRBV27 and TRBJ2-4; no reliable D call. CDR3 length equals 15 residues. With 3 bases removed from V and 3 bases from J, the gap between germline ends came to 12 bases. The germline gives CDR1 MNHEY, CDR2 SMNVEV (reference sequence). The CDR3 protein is CASSFWQNDKNIQYF. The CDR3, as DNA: TGTGCCAGCAGTTTCTGGCAAAACGACAAAAACATTCAGTACTTC.

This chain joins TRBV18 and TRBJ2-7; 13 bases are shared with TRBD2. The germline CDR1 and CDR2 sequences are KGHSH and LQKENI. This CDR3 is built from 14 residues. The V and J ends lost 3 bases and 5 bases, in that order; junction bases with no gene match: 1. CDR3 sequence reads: CASSPTSGRNEQYF. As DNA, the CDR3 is TGTGCCAGCTCACCGACTAGCGGGAGGAACGAGCAGTACTTC. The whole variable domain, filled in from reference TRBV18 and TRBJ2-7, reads NAGVMQNPRHLVRRRGQEARLRCSPMKGHSHVYWYRQLPEEGLKFMVYLQKENIIDESGMPKERFSAEFPKEGPSILRIQQVVRGDSAAYFCASSPTSGRNEQYFGPGTRLTVT.

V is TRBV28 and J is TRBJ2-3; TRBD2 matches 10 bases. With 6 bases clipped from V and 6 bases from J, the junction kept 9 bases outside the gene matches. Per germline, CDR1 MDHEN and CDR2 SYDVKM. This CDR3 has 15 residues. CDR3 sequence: CASSLASGSPDTQYF. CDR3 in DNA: TGTGCCAGCAGCCTTGCTAGCGGGAGTCCCGATACGCAGTATTTT. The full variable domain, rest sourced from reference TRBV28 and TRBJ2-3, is DVKVTQSSRYLVKRTGEKVFLECVQDMDHENMFWYRQDPGLGLRLIYFSYDVKMKEKGDIPEGYSVSREKKERFSLILESASTNQTSMYLCASSLASGSPDTQYFGPGTRLTVL.

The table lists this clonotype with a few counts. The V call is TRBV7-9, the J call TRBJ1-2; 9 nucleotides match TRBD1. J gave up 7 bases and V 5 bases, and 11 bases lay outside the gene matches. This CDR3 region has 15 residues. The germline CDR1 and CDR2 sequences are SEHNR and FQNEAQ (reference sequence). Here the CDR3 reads CASSRGEGQGGGYTF. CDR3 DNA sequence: TGTGCCAGCAGCCGAGGAGAGGGACAGGGAGGTGGCTACACCTTC.

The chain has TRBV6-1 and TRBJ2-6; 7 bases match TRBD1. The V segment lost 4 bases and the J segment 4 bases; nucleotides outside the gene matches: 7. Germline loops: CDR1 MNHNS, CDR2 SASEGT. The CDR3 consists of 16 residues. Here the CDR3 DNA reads TGTGCCAGCAGTGTGACAGGGCTGACCGGGGCCAACGTCCTGACTTTC. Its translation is CASSVTGLTGANVLTF.

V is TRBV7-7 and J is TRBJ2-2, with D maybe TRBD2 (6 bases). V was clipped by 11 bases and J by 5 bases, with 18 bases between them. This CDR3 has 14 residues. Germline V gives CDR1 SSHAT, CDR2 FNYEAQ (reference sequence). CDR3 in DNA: TGTGCCGTCCCGGGACTGACTGGGACCGGGGAGCTGTTTTTT. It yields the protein CAVPGLTGTGELFF.

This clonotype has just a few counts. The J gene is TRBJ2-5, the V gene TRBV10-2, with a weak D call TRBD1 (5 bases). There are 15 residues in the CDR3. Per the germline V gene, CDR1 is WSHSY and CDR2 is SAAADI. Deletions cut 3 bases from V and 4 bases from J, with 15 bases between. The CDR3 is CASSDWGYTRETQYF. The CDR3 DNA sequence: TGCGCCAGCAGTGATTGGGGCTACACACGAGAGACCCAGTACTTC.

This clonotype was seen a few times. CDR3 residues: CACSGSGETQYF. CDR3 sequence (DNA): TGTGCCTGCTCTGGTAGTGGAGAGACCCAGTACTTC. This chain uses TRBV7-6 with TRBJ2-5; no clear D. CDR3 size: 12 residues. The germline V gene has CDR1 SGHVS and CDR2 FNYEAQ. The V and J ends lost 11 bases and 4 bases respectively, with 14 bases between them.